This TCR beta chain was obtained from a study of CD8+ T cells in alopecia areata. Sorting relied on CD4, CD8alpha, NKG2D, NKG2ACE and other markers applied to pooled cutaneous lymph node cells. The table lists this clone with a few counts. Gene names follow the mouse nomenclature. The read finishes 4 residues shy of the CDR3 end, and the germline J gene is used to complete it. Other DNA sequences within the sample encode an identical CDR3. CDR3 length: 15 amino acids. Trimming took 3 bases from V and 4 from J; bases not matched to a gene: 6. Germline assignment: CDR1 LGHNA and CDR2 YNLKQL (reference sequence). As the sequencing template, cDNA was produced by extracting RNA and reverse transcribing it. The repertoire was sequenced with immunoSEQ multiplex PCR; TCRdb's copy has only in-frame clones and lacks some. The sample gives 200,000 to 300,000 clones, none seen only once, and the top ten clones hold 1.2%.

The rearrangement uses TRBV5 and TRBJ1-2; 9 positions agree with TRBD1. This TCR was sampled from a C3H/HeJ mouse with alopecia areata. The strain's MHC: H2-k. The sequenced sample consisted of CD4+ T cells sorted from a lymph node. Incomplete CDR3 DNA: TGTGCCAGCAGCCAGGACAGGGGAAGGGGCTCC. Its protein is CASSQDRGRGS. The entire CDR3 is CASSQDRGRGSDYTF.